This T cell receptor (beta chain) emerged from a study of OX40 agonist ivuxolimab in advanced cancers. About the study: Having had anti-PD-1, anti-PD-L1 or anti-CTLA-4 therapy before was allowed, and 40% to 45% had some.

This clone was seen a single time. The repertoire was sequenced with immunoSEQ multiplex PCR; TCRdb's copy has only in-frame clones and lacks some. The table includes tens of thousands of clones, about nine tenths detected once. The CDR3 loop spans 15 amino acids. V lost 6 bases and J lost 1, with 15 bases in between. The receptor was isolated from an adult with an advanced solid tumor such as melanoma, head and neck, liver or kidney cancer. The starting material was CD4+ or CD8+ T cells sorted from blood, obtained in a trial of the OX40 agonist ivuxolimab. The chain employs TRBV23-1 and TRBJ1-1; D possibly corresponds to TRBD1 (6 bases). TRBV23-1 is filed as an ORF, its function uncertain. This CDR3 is CASRDSRDTNTEAFF. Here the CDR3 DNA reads TGCGCCAGCAGAGATTCAAGGGACACGAACACTGAAGCTTTCTTT.